A selection of T cell receptor beta chains follows, all from one sample in a study of blood T cell repertoires in COVID-19. TCRdb's copy holds only in-frame clones and misses some; the assay was immunoSEQ multiplex PCR. Of fewer than 55,000 clones listed, roughly 79% were seen once; the top ten hold about 20%. The sample consisted of peripheral blood. These receptors were taken from a woman of 80 years or more with COVID-19, enrolled during active disease. CDR3s leave out the opening cysteine and the closing phenylalanine or tryptophan.

cdr3_aa	v_call	j_call
AWSVRVAGKTYEQY	TRBV30	TRBJ2-7
ASSYLFGGGLQPQH	TRBV25-1	TRBJ1-5
ASSALLAGGSTEQF	TRBV9	TRBJ2-1
ASSPLSGRASTDTQY	TRBV18	TRBJ2-3
ASSISSGSSYNEQF	TRBV19	TRBJ2-1
ASKPDSNGYT	TRBV19	TRBJ1-2
ASRGKGQSPSGANVLT	TRBV10-2	TRBJ2-6
SARAPTVQF	TRBV20-1	TRBJ2-1
ASSLDRGRSEQF	TRBV6-6	TRBJ2-1
ASSLVATSGSLLS	TRBV5-6	TRBJ2-7
ASSPAGTDTQY	TRBV5-6	TRBJ2-3
ATKQGMNTEAF	TRBV15	TRBJ1-1
ASSTYSSGQF	TRBV19	TRBJ2-1
ASSGIAETDTQY	TRBV5-1	TRBJ2-3
ASSNKGGGGYT	TRBV3-1/TRBV3-2	TRBJ1-2
ASREPTGFLHEQY	TRBV2	TRBJ2-7
ASSNQGFNTEAF	TRBV19	TRBJ1-1
ASSKGIEQF	TRBV6-5	TRBJ2-1
ASISGGRTSGDNEQF	TRBV19	TRBJ2-1
ASSLAPSGRGEQF	TRBV7-9	TRBJ2-1
ASSIGGQKETQY	TRBV7-3	TRBJ2-5
ASSVGGGTDTQY	TRBV6-4	TRBJ2-3
ASSLVVSGLSYEQY	TRBV7-2	TRBJ2-7
ASSHLIAGGSTGELF	TRBV3-1/TRBV3-2	TRBJ2-2
ASSFREGPDTQY	TRBV7-9	TRBJ2-3
ASSYSLGGNQPQH	TRBV6-5	TRBJ1-5
ASSVRTGSNFGETQY	TRBV9	TRBJ2-5
ASSQEDREGYEQY	TRBV4-1	TRBJ2-7
ASSSMRRGAGEQF	TRBV19	TRBJ2-1
ASSLLDRTEAF	TRBV3-1/TRBV3-2	TRBJ1-1
ASMRQGGSYNEQF	TRBV5-1	TRBJ2-1
ASSLALANDGELF	TRBV5-1	TRBJ2-2
ASSRSDIYTQY	TRBV19	TRBJ2-3
ASSPIPTGVSYGYT	TRBV5-1	TRBJ1-2
ASLGTGALGYT	TRBV28	TRBJ1-2
SGGANYGYT	TRBV20-1	TRBJ1-2
ASSYSSGEQY	TRBV6-5	TRBJ2-7